The rows below give T cell receptor beta chains drawn from one sample of a study of radiotherapy plus CTLA-4 blockade in lung cancer. Clones were read by immunoSEQ multiplex PCR, and TCRdb kept only the in-frame ones, dropping some. The sample contains tens of thousands of clones, 78% of which appear only once. This sample comprised peripheral blood, obtained from a patient treated with radiotherapy plus ipilimumab. The receptors shown here come from a human donor with non-small cell lung cancer who had a partial response to radiotherapy plus ipilimumab. Some clones in this sample may be carry-over from other donors' samples. The CDR3 runs from the conserved cysteine through the conserved F or W. A D gene is named only where the DNA matches it firmly. Clone size is stated in some rows and not others, as once, few, many or a class when expanded.

TRBV9,TRBJ1-2,NA,NA,CASSVEAGVGYTF,TGTGCCAGCAGCGTAGAGGCAGGGGTTGGCTACACCTTC
TRBV28,TRBJ2-7,NA,NA,CASSIGALSSEQYF,TGTGCCAGCAGCATAGGGGCTTTAAGTTCCGAGCAGTACTTC
TRBV7-3,TRBJ2-7,NA,TRBD2,CASSSGLAEGEQYF,TGTGCCAGCAGCTCGGGACTAGCGGAAGGCGAGCAGTACTTC
TRBV19,TRBJ2-7,NA,TRBD2,CAMRTSGRAYEQYF,TGTGCCATGCGGACTAGCGGGAGGGCATACGAGCAGTACTTC
TRBV14,TRBJ2-2,few,NA,CASSRERNTGELFF,TGTGCCAGCAGCCGTGAGAGGAACACCGGGGAGCTGTTTTTT
TRBV7-8,TRBJ2-3,NA,TRBD1,CASSSTHGTGGTDTQYF,TGTGCCAGCAGCTCCACCCATGGGACAGGGGGTACAGATACGCAGTATTTT
TRBV7-2,TRBJ2-3,NA,NA,CASSPGLNSADTQYF,TGTGCCAGCAGCCCGGGACTCAACAGCGCGGATACGCAGTATTTT
TRBV6-1,TRBJ1-1,NA,NA,CASSDDLEAFF,TGTGCCAGTAGCGACGATCTTGAAGCTTTCTTT
TRBV10-3,TRBJ2-3,NA,NA,CATATGTDTQYF,TGTGCCACCGCGACAGGCACAGATACGCAGTATTTT
TRBV29-1,TRBJ2-1,NA,TRBD2,CSVEGPLAGVEVEQFF,TGCAGCGTAGAAGGTCCTCTAGCGGGAGTGGAGGTTGAGCAGTTCTTC
TRBV6-1,TRBJ2-1,NA,TRBD1,CASRFRDRGYNEQFF,TGTGCCAGCAGATTCCGGGACAGGGGATACAATGAGCAGTTCTTC
TRBV6-6,TRBJ1-4,NA,TRBD1,CASSPNRGDEKLFF,TGTGCCAGCAGCCCCAACAGGGGTGATGAAAAACTGTTTTTT
TRBV6-1,TRBJ2-7,NA,TRBD2,CASSETRRGRDYEQYF,TGTGCCAGCAGTGAAACACGTCGGGGGAGGGACTACGAGCAGTACTTC
TRBV28,TRBJ1-1,NA,NA,CASSYPNTEAFF,TGTGCCAGCAGTTATCCAAACACTGAAGCTTTCTTT
TRBV6-5,TRBJ2-7,few,TRBD2,CASSWTSDTYEQYF,TGTGCCAGCAGTTGGACTAGCGATACCTACGAGCAGTACTTC
TRBV7-2,TRBJ1-5,NA,NA,CASSLELGKYNQPQHF,TGTGCCAGCAGCTTAGAGTTGGGCAAGTACAATCAGCCCCAGCATTTT
TRBV9,TRBJ1-4,NA,NA,CASSTQGGVAEKLFF,TGTGCCAGCAGCACTCAAGGGGGTGTGGCTGAAAAACTGTTTTTT
TRBV25-1,TRBJ1-1,NA,TRBD1,CASSPPRGLTEAFF,TGTGCCAGCAGTCCCCCGAGGGGGCTCACTGAAGCTTTCTTT
TRBV5-1,TRBJ2-1,NA,TRBD2,CASASGGRGYEQFF,TGCGCCAGCGCGTCGGGGGGGCGAGGGTATGAGCAGTTCTTC
TRBV9,TRBJ2-2,NA,NA,CASSVDPSAYTGELFF,TGTGCCAGCAGCGTAGATCCTAGTGCCTACACCGGGGAGCTGTTTTTT
TRBV29-1,TRBJ2-5,NA,TRBD1,CSFRQGQETQYF,TGCAGCTTCCGACAGGGACAAGAGACCCAGTACTTC
TRBV2,TRBJ2-7,NA,NA,CASRTGFYEQYF,TGTGCCAGCAGAACAGGATTTTACGAGCAGTACTTC
TRBV11-2,TRBJ1-4,NA,NA,CASRTPNEKLFF,TGTGCCAGCAGGACACCTAATGAAAAACTGTTTTTT
TRBV28,TRBJ1-2,NA,NA,CASARGAYGYTF,TGTGCCAGCGCTCGGGGGGCGTATGGCTACACCTTC
TRBV7-7,TRBJ2-5,NA,NA,CASSLLTGARETQYF,TGTGCCAGCAGCTTGCTAACTGGGGCGAGAGAGACCCAGTACTTC
TRBV4-1,TRBJ2-3,NA,TRBD2,CASSQGQAGGPTDTQYF,TGCGCCAGCAGCCAAGGCCAAGCGGGGGGGCCCACAGATACGCAGTATTTT
TRBV25-1,TRBJ2-7,few,NA,CASSRAGTSSYEQYF,TGTGCCAGCAGTCGAGCCGGGACATCCTCCTACGAGCAGTACTTC
TRBV5-1,TRBJ2-5,few,TRBD1,CASSILGQAETQYF,TGCGCCAGCAGCATACTCGGACAGGCGGAGACCCAGTACTTC
TRBV5-1,TRBJ2-7,NA,TRBD2,CASSLSGLAGDEQYF,TGCGCCAGCAGCTTATCGGGACTAGCGGGAGACGAGCAGTACTTC